The clone carrying this T cell receptor (beta chain) appeared a few times. Its matching antigen is unknown. Looked up from germline, CDR1 is SGHRS and CDR2 is YFSETQ. This CDR3 contains 16 residues. The V end lost 5 bases, the J end lost 0 bases, and 17 bases lay between the germline ends. The sample belongs to a study of CD8 T cells in ankylosing spondylitis. Findings and caveats of the study: In ankylosing spondylitis blood, a motif of several highly homologous TCR beta variants appeared characteristic. Disease-linked clones had a CD8+ phenotype and relatively low frequency in peripheral blood.

A single record per CDR3 protein comes from TCRdb applying MiXCR to the 5' RACE reads. The data contain 700,000 to 850,000 distinct CDR3 sequences, 10% to 15% of them singletons. The TCR was taken from a male donor with ankylosing spondylitis. The chain uses TRBV5-1 and TRBJ1-2; no definite D call. The sequencing input was blood, either unsorted or a sorted T cell fraction (not recorded which). CDR3 protein: CASRPDGSNSNYGYTF. The CDR3 bases are TGCGCCAGCAGACCGGACGGATCAAATTCTAACTATGGCTACACCTTC. Filled out from reference TRBV5-1 and TRBJ1-2, the complete variable domain reads KAGVTQTPRYLIKTRGQQVTLSCSPISGHRSVSWYQQTPGQGLQFLFEYFSETQRNKGNFPGRFSGRQFSNSRSEMNVSTLELGDSALYLCASRPDGSNSNYGYTFGSGTRLTVV.